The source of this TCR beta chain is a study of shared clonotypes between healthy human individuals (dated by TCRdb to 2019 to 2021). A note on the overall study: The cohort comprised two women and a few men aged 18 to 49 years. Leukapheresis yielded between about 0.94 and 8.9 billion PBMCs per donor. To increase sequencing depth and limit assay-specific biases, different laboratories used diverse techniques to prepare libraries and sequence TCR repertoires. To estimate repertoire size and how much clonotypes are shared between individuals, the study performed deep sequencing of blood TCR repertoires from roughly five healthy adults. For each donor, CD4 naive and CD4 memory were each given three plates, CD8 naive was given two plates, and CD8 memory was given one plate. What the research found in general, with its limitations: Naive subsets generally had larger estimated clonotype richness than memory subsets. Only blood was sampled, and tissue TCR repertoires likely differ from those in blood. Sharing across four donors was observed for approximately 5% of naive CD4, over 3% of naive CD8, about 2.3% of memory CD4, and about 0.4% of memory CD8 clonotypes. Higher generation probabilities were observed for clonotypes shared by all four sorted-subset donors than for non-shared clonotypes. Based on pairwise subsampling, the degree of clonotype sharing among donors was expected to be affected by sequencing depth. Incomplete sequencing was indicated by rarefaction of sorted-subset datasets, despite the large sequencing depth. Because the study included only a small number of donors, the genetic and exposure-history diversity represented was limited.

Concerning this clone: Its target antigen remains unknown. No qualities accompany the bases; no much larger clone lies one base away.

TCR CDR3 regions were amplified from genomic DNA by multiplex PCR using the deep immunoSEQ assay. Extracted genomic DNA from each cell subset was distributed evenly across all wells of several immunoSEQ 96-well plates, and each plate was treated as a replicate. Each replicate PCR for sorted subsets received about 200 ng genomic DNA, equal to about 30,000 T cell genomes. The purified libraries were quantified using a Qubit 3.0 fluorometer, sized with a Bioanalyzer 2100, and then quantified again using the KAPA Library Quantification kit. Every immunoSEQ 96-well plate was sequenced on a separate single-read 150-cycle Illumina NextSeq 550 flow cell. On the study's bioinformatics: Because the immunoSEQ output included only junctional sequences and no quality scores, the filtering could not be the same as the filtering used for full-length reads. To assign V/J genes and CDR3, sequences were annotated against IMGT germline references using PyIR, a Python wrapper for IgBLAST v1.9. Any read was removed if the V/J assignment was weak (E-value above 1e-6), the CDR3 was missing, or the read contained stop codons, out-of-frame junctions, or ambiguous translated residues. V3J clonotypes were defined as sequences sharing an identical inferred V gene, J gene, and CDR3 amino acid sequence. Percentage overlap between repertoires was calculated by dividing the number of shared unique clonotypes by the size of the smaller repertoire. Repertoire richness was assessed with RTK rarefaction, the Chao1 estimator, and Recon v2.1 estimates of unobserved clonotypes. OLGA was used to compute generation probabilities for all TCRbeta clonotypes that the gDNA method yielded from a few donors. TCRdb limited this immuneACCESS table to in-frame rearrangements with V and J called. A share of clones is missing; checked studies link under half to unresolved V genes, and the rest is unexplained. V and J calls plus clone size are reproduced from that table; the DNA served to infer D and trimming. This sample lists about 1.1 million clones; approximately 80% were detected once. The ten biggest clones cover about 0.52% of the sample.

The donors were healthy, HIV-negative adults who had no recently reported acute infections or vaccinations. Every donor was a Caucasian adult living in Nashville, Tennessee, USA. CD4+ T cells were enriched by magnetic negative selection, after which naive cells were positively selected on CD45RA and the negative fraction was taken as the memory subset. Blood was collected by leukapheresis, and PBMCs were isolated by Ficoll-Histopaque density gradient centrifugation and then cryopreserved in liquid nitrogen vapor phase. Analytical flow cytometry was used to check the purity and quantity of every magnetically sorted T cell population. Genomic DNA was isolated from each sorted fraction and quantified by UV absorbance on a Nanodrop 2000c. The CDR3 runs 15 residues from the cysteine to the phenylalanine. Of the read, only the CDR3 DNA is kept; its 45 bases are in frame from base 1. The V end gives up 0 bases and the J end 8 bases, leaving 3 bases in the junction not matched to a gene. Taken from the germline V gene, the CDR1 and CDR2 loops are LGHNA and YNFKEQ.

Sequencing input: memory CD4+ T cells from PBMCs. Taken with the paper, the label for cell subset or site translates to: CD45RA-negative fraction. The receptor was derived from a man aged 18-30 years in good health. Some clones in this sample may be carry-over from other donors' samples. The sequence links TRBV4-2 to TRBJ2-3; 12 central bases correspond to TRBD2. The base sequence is TGTGCCAGCAGCCAAGAGACTAGCGGGAGTGGTACGCAGTATTTT. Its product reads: CASSQETSGSGTQYF.